This T cell receptor (beta chain) was observed in a study of blood T cell repertoires in COVID-19. Study-level background: Acute and convalescent COVID-19 specimens originated in the United States, Italy and Spain. PBMCs, B-cell-depleted T cells, or T cells provided the cDNA or gDNA that made up the material.

V lost 4 bases and J lost 5; bases outside the gene matches: 11. The CDR3 has 16 amino acids. Germline CDR1 SGHRS, CDR2 YFSETQ. Per the original methods: Amplifying reference gene primers gave estimates of nucleated cell counts. The assay was immunoSEQ multiplex PCR, and TCRdb's table has in-frame clones only and misses some. D and trimming were read from the DNA, whereas the V and J calls and clone size are those reported in that table. The sample shows about 400,000 clones, around nine tenths of them seen only once. The clonotype comes from a human donor in a cohort sampled during active COVID-19. Sequencing was done on a sample of peripheral blood. The chain has TRBV5-1 and TRBJ2-2; 7 nucleotides line up with TRBD1. CDR3 sequence (DNA): TGCGCCAGCAGCCTAAATCACAGGGGAAGGACCGGGGAGCTGTTTTTT. Translation gives CASSLNHRGRTGELFF.